The 20 T cell receptor beta chains listed next were all sequenced from one sample in a study of blood T cell repertoires in COVID-19. Only in-frame clones appear in the TCRdb table, and some are missing; sequencing was by immunoSEQ multiplex PCR. The sample has around 700,000 clones, about nine tenths seen once. Sequenced material: peripheral blood. Source of these receptors: a woman aged 18-30 years with acute or convalescent COVID-19.

The chain uses TRBV7-2 and TRBJ1-2, with 7 nucleotides matching TRBD1. J was trimmed by 0 bases and V by 5 bases; bases with no gene match: 3. Germline loops: CDR1 SGHTA, CDR2 FQGNSA. The CDR3 is made up of 14 amino acids. The CDR3: CASSPQGANYGYTF. The CDR3 bases are TGTGCCAGCAGCCCCCAGGGGGCTAACTATGGCTACACCTTC.

This chain connects TRBV19 to TRBJ1-1, with D maybe TRBD1 (6 bases). The CDR3 sequence is 14 residues long. Germline lookup yields CDR1 LNHDA and CDR2 SQIVND (reference sequence). V was cut by 1 base and J by 10 bases, with 16 bases left in between. CDR3 in DNA: TGTGCCAGTAGTATAGCCCCAGGGGTTGGTGGAGCTTTCTTT. Encoded protein: CASSIAPGVGGAFF.

V usage is TRBV11-3 and J usage is TRBJ1-2, with 10 bases lining up with TRBD1. With 1 base clipped from V and 7 bases from J, the junction kept 12 bases outside the gene matches. This CDR3 is built from 17 residues. In germline, CDR1 is SGHNT, CDR2 YENEEA. The CDR3 region has the DNA TGTGCCAGCAGCTTAGGAGGGACAGGGGCTCTCGAGAGTGGCTACACCTTC. The encoded protein is CASSLGGTGALESGYTF.

V usage is TRBV10-3 and J usage is TRBJ1-5; TRBD1 might be the D (5 bases). V was trimmed by 0 bases and J by 3 bases, leaving 6 bases between them. This CDR3 comprises 14 residues. The germline CDR1 and CDR2 sequences are ENHRY and SYGVKD. Here the CDR3 DNA reads TGTGCCATCAGTGAGTCGACAGCCAATCAGCCCCAGCATTTT. Translation: CAISESTANQPQHF.

This chain joins TRBV10-2 and TRBJ1-6; TRBD1 agrees at 10 bases. The germline V gene has CDR1 WSHSY and CDR2 SAAADI. The CDR3 is made up of 20 amino acids. With V trimmed by 4 bases and J by 0 bases, 12 bases remained unmatched. CDR3 DNA sequence: TGCGCCAGCAGTGGCGGAGGACAGGGGGTATTGAGCTCCTATAATTCACCCCTCCACTTT. Translating gives CASSGGGQGVLSSYNSPLHF.

The chain links TRBV7-2 to TRBJ2-3; D is perhaps TRBD2 (6 bases). CDR3 length equals 16 residues. From germline, CDR1 is SGHTA and CDR2 FQGNSA. V was cut by 3 bases and J by 0 bases, with 13 bases left in between. CDR3 loop: CASSFRGTSSTDTQYF. In DNA, the CDR3 is TGTGCCAGCAGCTTCCGCGGGACCTCTAGCACAGATACGCAGTATTTT.

The genes are TRBV7-6 and TRBJ1-3; D may be TRBD1 (6 bases). Trimming took 2 bases from V and 3 from J, leaving 11 bases between them. CDR3 length: 15 residues. Germline lookup yields CDR1 SGHVS and CDR2 FNYEAQ. CDR3 bases: TGTGCCAGCAGCTTATCCCGGACAGTTGGAAACACCATATATTTT. Translated: CASSLSRTVGNTIYF.

This clone was seen more than once but under ten times. The V and J genes are TRBV19 and TRBJ1-2, with TRBD1 as a possible D gene (5 bases). This CDR3 is built from 15 residues. V dropped 1 base and J dropped 1 base, with 10 bases sitting between them. Looked up from germline, CDR1 is LNHDA and CDR2 is SQIVND (reference sequence). The CDR3 DNA sequence: TGTGCCAGTAGTATAGCAGGGCTGAATAACTATGGCTACACCTTC. Amino acid sequence: CASSIAGLNNYGYTF.

The rearrangement links TRBV29-1 to TRBJ1-5; 9 nucleotides align to TRBD1. This CDR3 is built from 14 residues. CDR1 is SQVTM and CDR2 is ANQGSEA in the germline V gene. Unmatched junction bases numbered 8, after V lost 4 bases and J lost 7 bases. The CDR3 nucleotides are TGCAGCGTTGCAACGACAGGGGGAGGGCAGCCCCAGCATTTT. Amino acid sequence: CSVATTGGGQPQHF. Variable domain in full (rest from reference TRBV29-1 and TRBJ1-5): SAVISQKPSRDICQRGTSLTIQCQVDSQVTMMFWYRQQPGQSLTLIATANQGSEATYESGFVIDKFPISRPNLTFSTLTVSNMSPEDSSIYLCSVATTGGGQPQHFGDGTRLSIL.

The genes are TRBV25-1 and TRBJ1-2; D might be TRBD1 (6 bases). Germline V gene lookup returns CDR1 MGHDK and CDR2 SYGVNS. Trimming left V 4 bases short and J 5 bases short, with 14 bases between. The CDR3 sequence is 14 residues long. Here the CDR3 DNA reads TGTGCCAGCAGTGTACAGGGAAATGGGTATGGCTACACCTTC. Amino acids: CASSVQGNGYGYTF.

This chain links TRBV27 with TRBJ1-5; D remains unclear. Trimming pared 3 bases from V and 0 bases from J, leaving 6 bases between. The CDR3 has 14 amino acids. Germline CDR1 MNHEY, CDR2 SMNVEV (reference sequence). CDR3 protein: CASSLRDSNQPQHF. CDR3 bases: TGTGCCAGCAGTTTGAGGGATAGCAATCAGCCCCAGCATTTT.

The chain combines TRBV5-1 with TRBJ1-1; a possible D gene is TRBD1 (6 bases). In germline, CDR1 is SGHRS, CDR2 YFSETQ. V was pared by 1 base and J by 0 bases, with 10 bases between. This CDR3 is 15 amino acids long. The CDR3 loop reads CASSLLSGVNTEAFF. The CDR3 bases are TGCGCCAGCAGCTTGCTTTCAGGGGTGAACACTGAAGCTTTCTTT.

V is TRBV7-9 and J is TRBJ2-5; D is perhaps TRBD1 (7 bases). The germline CDR1 and CDR2 sequences are SEHNR and FQNEAQ (reference sequence). The CDR3 length is 13 residues. V dropped 5 bases and J dropped 10 bases, with 17 bases sitting between them. The CDR3 here is CASSPGLQGGQYF. As DNA, the CDR3 is TGTGCCAGCAGCCCCGGACTCCAGGGGGGCCAGTACTTC.

V is TRBV7-6 and J is TRBJ2-2; 7 bases map to TRBD1. The length of the CDR3 is 15 residues. Germline trimming cut 4 bases from V and 6 bases from J; bases unmatched to any gene: 8. Germline loops: CDR1 SGHVS, CDR2 FNYEAQ. The CDR3 protein is CASSSTYGTAGELFF. The CDR3 bases are TGTGCCAGCAGCTCAACATACGGGACAGCCGGGGAGCTGTTTTTT.

About this clone: Distinct nucleotide sequences in the sample also encode this CDR3. The chain couples TRBV5-1 to TRBJ1-1, with a weak D call TRBD1 (5 bases). The V gene lost 2 bases and the J gene lost 1 base, with 6 bases spanning the gap. The CDR3 is 13 residues long. Germline CDR1 is SGHRS and CDR2 is YFSETQ. The CDR3 loop reads CASSLTGNTEAFF. CDR3 nucleotide sequence: TGCGCCAGCAGCTTAACAGGGAACACTGAAGCTTTCTTT.

V gene TRBV4-1 combines with J gene TRBJ1-2; tentative D call: TRBD1 (5 bases). Germline-derived CDR1 and CDR2 are MGHRA and YSYEKL. V was pared by 1 base and J by 6 bases, with 15 bases between. This CDR3 region has 15 residues. The chain's CDR3 is CASSQGRPGPDGYTF. The CDR3 bases are TGCGCCAGCAGCCAAGGTCGGCCAGGGCCCGATGGCTACACCTTC.

The rearrangement uses TRBV5-5 and TRBJ2-7; weak D call: TRBD1 (5 bases). Trimming cost V 2 bases and J 10 bases, with 13 bases left between them. This CDR3 has 12 amino acids. Per the germline V gene, CDR1 is SGHKS and CDR2 is YYEKEE (reference sequence). Here the CDR3 DNA reads TGTGCCAGCAGCTTCCTGGTGGGGCTACAGTACTTC. As protein: CASSFLVGLQYF.

The chain links TRBV6-2 or TRBV6-3 to TRBJ2-7, with 8 nucleotides matching TRBD1. The V gene end was trimmed by 2 bases and the J gene end by 3 bases; junction bases not matched to a gene: 3. The CDR3 spans 14 residues. Germline V gene sequence: CDR1 MNHEY, CDR2 SVGEGT. The CDR3 spells CASSYPDRVYEQYF. CDR3 bases: TGTGCCAGCAGTTACCCGGACAGGGTCTACGAGCAGTACTTC.

The J gene is TRBJ1-2, the V gene TRBV5-5; TRBD1 matches at 7 bases. The CDR3 is 15 residues long. With V trimmed by 0 bases and J by 1 base, 3 bases remained unmatched. In germline, CDR1 is SGHKS, CDR2 YYEKEE (reference sequence). CDR3 sequence reads: CASSLEGAHNYGYTF. The DNA for the CDR3 is TGTGCCAGCAGCTTGGAGGGGGCTCATAACTATGGCTACACCTTC.

This clone was seen a single time. The rearrangement joins TRBV29-1 to TRBJ1-2, with 11 bases lining up with TRBD1. The V segment lost 7 bases and the J segment 8 bases; nucleotides outside the gene matches: 12. Germline CDR1 is SQVTM and CDR2 is ANQGSEA. The CDR3 loop spans 14 amino acids. The DNA of the CDR3 is TGCAGCGCCACCCTAGCGGACAGGGGGCAAGGCTACACCTTC. This translates into CSATLADRGQGYTF.